This T cell receptor beta chain was obtained from a study of shared clonotypes between healthy human individuals. Study in general: The people who gave samples were a couple of women and a few men aged 18 to 49. Per donor, CD8 memory used one plate, CD8 naive used two, CD4 memory used three and CD4 naive used three.

The donors, healthy adults who were HIV-negative, had experienced no recent acute infections or vaccinations. Several immunoSEQ plates received, in even portions, the genomic DNA of each subset. Profiling relied on immunoSEQ multiplex PCR, and the TCRdb table lists in-frame clones only, not all of them. The table has about 730,000 clones, roughly two thirds seen once. The V end was cut by 2 bases, the J end by 1 base, with 6 bases between. The CDR3 totals 13 residues. From germline, CDR1 is SGHRS and CDR2 YFSETQ. As for this clone: Other DNA sequences of this sample code for an identical CDR3.

The TCR sequence derives from a woman aged 30 to 39 in good health. Sequenced material: memory CD4+ T cells sorted from blood. Sample subset: CD45RA-negative fraction. The chain joins TRBV5-1 to TRBJ2-5; D call uncertain. The CDR3 coding sequence is TGCGCCAGCAGCTTATACGGCCAAGAGACCCAGTACTTC. It encodes CASSLYGQETQYF.